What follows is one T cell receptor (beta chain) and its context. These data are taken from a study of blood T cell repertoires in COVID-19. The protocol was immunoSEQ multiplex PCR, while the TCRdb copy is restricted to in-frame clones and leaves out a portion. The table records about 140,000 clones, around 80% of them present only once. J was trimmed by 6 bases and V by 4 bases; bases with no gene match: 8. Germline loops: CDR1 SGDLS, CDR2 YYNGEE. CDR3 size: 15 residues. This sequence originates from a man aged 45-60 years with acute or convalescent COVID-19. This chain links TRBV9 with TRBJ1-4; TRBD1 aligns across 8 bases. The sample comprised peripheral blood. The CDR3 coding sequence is TGTGCCAGCAGCCTTCTGACAGGGGAGGATGAAAAACTGTTTTTT. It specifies CASSLLTGEDEKLFF.